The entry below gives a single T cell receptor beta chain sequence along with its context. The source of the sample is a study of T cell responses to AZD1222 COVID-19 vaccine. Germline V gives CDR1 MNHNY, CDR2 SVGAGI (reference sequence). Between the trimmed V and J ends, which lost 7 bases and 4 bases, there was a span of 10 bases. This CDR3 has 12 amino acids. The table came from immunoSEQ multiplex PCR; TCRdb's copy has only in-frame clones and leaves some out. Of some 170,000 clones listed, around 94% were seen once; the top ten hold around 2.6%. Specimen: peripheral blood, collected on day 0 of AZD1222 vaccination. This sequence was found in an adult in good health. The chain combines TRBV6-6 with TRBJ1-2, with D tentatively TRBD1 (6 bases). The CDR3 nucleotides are TGTGCCAGCACCGGGGGGGCCTATGGCTACACCTTC. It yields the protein CASTGGAYGYTF.